Below are 4 T cell receptor beta chains sequenced from a single sample in a study of lymphopenia after photon versus proton radiotherapy. Assay: immunoSEQ multiplex PCR; the TCRdb copy retains only in-frame clones and omits some. The sample has about 68,000 clones; approximately 91% are singletons. This specimen was peripheral blood, taken from a patient treated with photon-based radiotherapy. Receptors originate from a woman aged 70 to 79 with pancreatic cancer.

The gene calls are TRBV6-1 and TRBJ2-5, with D unresolved. The CDR3 has 16 residues. V was clipped by 0 bases and J by 4 bases, with 15 bases between them. Germline CDR1 MNHNS, CDR2 SASEGT. CDR3 amino acids: CASSEAPGNLVETQYF. CDR3 DNA: TGTGCCAGCAGTGAAGCGCCCGGTAACTTGGTAGAGACCCAGTACTTC.

The rearrangement links TRBV5-5 to TRBJ1-5, with TRBD1 identical over 9 bases. This CDR3 region has 15 residues. Germline trimming cut 4 bases from V and 3 bases from J; bases unmatched to any gene: 5. Looked up from germline, CDR1 is SGHKS and CDR2 is YYEKEE (reference sequence). CDR3 sequence (DNA): TGTGCCAGCAGCAGCAGGACAGGGGACAATCAGCCCCAGCATTTT. This sequence encodes CASSSRTGDNQPQHF.

The sample holds a few counts of this clone. J is TRBJ1-2 and V is TRBV6-5, with TRBD1 identical over 8 bases. CDR1 and CDR2 from the germline V gene are MNHEY and SVGAGI. This CDR3 has 15 residues. Losses at the gene ends were 5 bases for V and 3 bases for J; bases not matched to a gene: 8. This CDR3 is CASSPRTGPYYGYTF. CDR3 sequence (DNA): TGTGCCAGCAGTCCCCGGACAGGGCCCTACTATGGCTACACCTTC.

The genes are TRBV5-8 and TRBJ2-7, with 7 bases that match TRBD2. The CDR3 contains 14 residues. CDR1 is SGHTS, CDR2 YDEGEE, per germline. Trimming took 7 bases from V and 0 from J; bases not matched to a gene: 7. The chain's CDR3 is CASQALAASYEQYF. CDR3 nucleotides: TGTGCCAGCCAAGCTCTAGCGGCCTCCTACGAGCAGTACTTC.